This T cell receptor (beta chain) was recorded in a study of cytomegalovirus exposure and HLA in healthy donors. Germline CDR1 and CDR2: SGHAT and FQNNGV. The CDR3 consists of 13 residues. Vbeta (60) and Jbeta (13) primers were used in the PCR. Data came from immunoSEQ multiplex PCR; TCRdb stores just in-frame clones and leaves some out. The table lists about 120,000 clones, roughly 80% of them singletons. Remarks on this clone: At one end the junction does not follow the germline gene, possibly because of a read error.

This clonotype was obtained from a man aged 60 to 75 in good health and CMV-seropositive. The rearrangement links TRBV11-2 to TRBJ1-2; 7 bases map to TRBD1. The sample comprised PBMCs. CDR3 in amino acids: CASSLVRGQGVSF. The CDR3 DNA reads TGTGCCAGCAGCTTAGTAAGGGGGCAGGGGGTATCCTTC. Using reference TRBV11-2 and TRBJ1-2 for the parts outside the CDR3, the full variable domain is EAGVAQSPRYKIIEKRQSVAFWCNPISGHATLYWYQQILGQGPKLLIQFQNNGVVDDSQLPKDRFSAERLKGVDSTLKIQPAKLEDSAVYLCASSLVRGQGVSFGSGTRLTVV.